Below, one T cell receptor (beta chain) is given with its context. No antigen is known for it. One base away there is no much larger clone; base qualities are not given. This sample stems from a study of blood T cell repertoires in COVID-19 (dated by TCRdb to the early 2020s). In the study overall: Samples from collaborators originated in the United States, Italy and Spain and spanned both the acute and convalescent phases of COVID-19. Where available, HLA class I and class II types were obtained from metadata supplied by the sample provider rather than from assay-based typing. The samples were drawn from two sources: the first 160 participants of the ongoing ImmuneRACE study, and 1,000 to 1,500 subjects contributed by 6 global collaborators. The dataset comprised deeply sampled blood TCRbeta repertoires from subjects exposed to, actively infected with, or recovered from COVID-19. A de-identified subject ID, COVID-19 status, age in years and sex were almost always included in the sample metadata. The repertoires were released in a freely available public database intended as a resource for research on the immune response to SARS-CoV-2. The prospective study material was composed of cDNA or gDNA derived from T cells, B-cell-depleted T cells, or PBMCs. What the work shows at the level of the full study, not this receptor alone: The quantity of clinical and demographic metadata differed by source and by participant and was supplied without curation.

TCRbeta CDR3 regions were amplified from genomic DNA by means of the immunoSEQ Assay, a bias-controlled multiplex PCR. The paper's data handling went like this. The number of nucleated cells in each sample was estimated from the amplification of reference gene primers within the assay. Sequence reads were collapsed and filtered to measure the absolute abundance of every unique TCRbeta CDR3 rearrangement. For each sample, productive Simpson clonality was calculated by taking the square root of Simpson's diversity index across productive rearrangements. Held by TCRdb, this immuneACCESS table contains in-frame sequences only and omits some clones. Under half of the omission traces to an unresolved V gene where checked; the cause of the rest is unknown. V, J and clone size reflect that table, while D and trimming were determined from the DNA. The sample table lists fewer than 300,000 clones, 83% of them with a count of one. The ten biggest clones cover approximately 9% of the sample.

A second Seattle source provided samples from volunteer blood donors who had recovered from COVID-19. The collaborating institutions used their own protocols to collect whole blood in K2EDTA tubes. Collaborator samples were shipped for TCRbeta analysis as frozen whole blood, isolated PBMCs, or DNA extracted from either sample type. The CDR3 sequence holds 13 residues, the cysteine and phenylalanine included. Only the CDR3 DNA is retained, 39 bases long and in frame from the first base. V sheds 1 base and J sheds 3 bases, leaving 6 bases between their ends. As encoded in the germline V gene, CDR1 is SGHNT while CDR2 is YENEEA.

This TCR came from a woman aged 50 to 65 who had recovered from COVID-19. The rearranged segments are TRBV11-3 and TRBJ2-5, with TRBD1 as a weak D call on 6 bases. Sequencing was done on a sample of peripheral blood. The CDR3 is CASSLGTEETQYF. The nucleotide sequence reads TGTGCCAGCAGCTTAGGGACAGAAGAGACCCAGTACTTC.